The clone carrying this T cell receptor beta chain has at least ten counts. Its antigen remains unknown. The record originates from a study of human T cells and chemical hapten exposure. Study-level points and caveats: Sensitizing with DPC caused no change in TCRs above 1 in 1000 frequency.

Time point specified: healthy volunteer bleed at 6 weeks. Extraction yielded total RNA from whole blood (unfractionated). What the library attached to individual cDNA molecules were unique molecular identifiers. Methods used by the authors: There were a median of roughly 100,000 TCRs per sample, with a range from roughly 23,224 to 750,000. TCRdb independently ran MiXCR on the RACE reads; one entry per CDR3 protein. It is TCRdb's table, rather than the study itself, that gives the V and J calls and clone size. The sample records more than 75,000 distinct CDR3 sequences, 7% to 9% being singletons. This CDR3 spans 14 amino acids. The V and J ends lost 3 bases and 6 bases respectively, with 15 bases between them. Germline V gene data show CDR1 as SQVTM and CDR2 as ANQGSEA.

The specimen sequenced was whole blood. The chain links TRBV29-1 to TRBJ2-1; D unclear. The sequence was obtained from a male donor in good health. Some clones in this sample may be carry-over from other donors' samples. The chain's CDR3 is CSVERGRGSNEQFF. In DNA form, the CDR3 reads TGCAGCGTTGAGAGAGGTCGAGGAAGCAATGAGCAGTTCTTC.